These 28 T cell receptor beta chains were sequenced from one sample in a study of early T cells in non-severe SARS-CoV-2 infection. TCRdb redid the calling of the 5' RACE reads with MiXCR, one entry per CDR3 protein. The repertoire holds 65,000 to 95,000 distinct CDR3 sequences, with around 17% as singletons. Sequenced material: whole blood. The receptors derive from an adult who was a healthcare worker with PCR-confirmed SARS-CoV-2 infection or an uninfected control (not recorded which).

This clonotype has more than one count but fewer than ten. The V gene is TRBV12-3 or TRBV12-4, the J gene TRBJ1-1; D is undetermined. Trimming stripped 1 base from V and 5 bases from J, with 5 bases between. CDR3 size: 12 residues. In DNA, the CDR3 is TGTGCCAGCAGTTTAGTCGGGACTGAAGCTTTCTTT. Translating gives CASSLVGTEAFF.

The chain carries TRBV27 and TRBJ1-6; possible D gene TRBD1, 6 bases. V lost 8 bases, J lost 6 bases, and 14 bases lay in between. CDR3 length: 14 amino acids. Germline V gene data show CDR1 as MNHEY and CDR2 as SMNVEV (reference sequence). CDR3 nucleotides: TGTGCCAGCCACAGGGTCTTCACTAATTCACCCCTCCACTTT. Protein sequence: CASHRVFTNSPLHF.

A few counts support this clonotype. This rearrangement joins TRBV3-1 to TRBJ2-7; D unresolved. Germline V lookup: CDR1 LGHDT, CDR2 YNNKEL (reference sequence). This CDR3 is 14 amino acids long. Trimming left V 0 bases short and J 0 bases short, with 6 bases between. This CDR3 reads CASSQDLSSYEQYF. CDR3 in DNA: TGTGCCAGCAGCCAAGACCTTAGCTCCTACGAGCAGTACTTC.

Here the CDR3 DNA reads TGTGCCAGCGCTGGAAACACCATATATTTT. It yields the protein CASAGNTIYF. This chain connects TRBV11-2 to TRBJ1-3; D is ambiguous. The CDR3 totals 10 residues. CDR1 and CDR2 from the germline V gene are SGHAT and FQNNGV. Deletions cut 8 bases from V and 2 bases from J, with 1 base between. The whole variable domain, filled in from reference TRBV11-2 and TRBJ1-3, reads EAGVAQSPRYKIIEKRQSVAFWCNPISGHATLYWYQQILGQGPKLLIQFQNNGVVDDSQLPKDRFSAERLKGVDSTLKIQPAKLEDSAVYLCASAGNTIYFGEGSWLTVV.

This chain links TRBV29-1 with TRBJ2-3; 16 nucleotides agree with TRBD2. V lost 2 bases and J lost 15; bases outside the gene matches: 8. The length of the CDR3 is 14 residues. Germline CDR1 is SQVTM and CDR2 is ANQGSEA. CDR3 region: CSVEPSGLAGGHYF. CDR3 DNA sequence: TGCAGCGTTGAACCATCGGGACTAGCGGGAGGGCATTATTTT.

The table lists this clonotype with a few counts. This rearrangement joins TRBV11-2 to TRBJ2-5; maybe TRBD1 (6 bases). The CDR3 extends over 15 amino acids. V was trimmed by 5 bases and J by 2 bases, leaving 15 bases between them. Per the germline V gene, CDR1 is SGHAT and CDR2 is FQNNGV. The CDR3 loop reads CASSGRQVGQETQYF. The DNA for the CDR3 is TGTGCCAGCAGCGGGCGACAGGTGGGGCAAGAGACCCAGTACTTC. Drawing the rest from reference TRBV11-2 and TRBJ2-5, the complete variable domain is EAGVAQSPRYKIIEKRQSVAFWCNPISGHATLYWYQQILGQGPKLLIQFQNNGVVDDSQLPKDRFSAERLKGVDSTLKIQPAKLEDSAVYLCASSGRQVGQETQYFGPGTRLLVL.

CDR3 coding DNA: TGCGCCAGCAGGTTGAGGGTCGCGGAGCAGTTCTTC. It specifies CASRLRVAEQFF. The V gene is TRBV5-1, the J gene TRBJ2-1; D is possibly TRBD2 (5 bases). Trimming cost V 5 bases and J 10 bases, with 13 bases left between them. There are 12 residues in the CDR3. Per the germline V gene, CDR1 is SGHRS and CDR2 is YFSETQ. Drawing the rest from reference TRBV5-1 and TRBJ2-1, the complete variable domain is KAGVTQTPRYLIKTRGQQVTLSCSPISGHRSVSWYQQTPGQGLQFLFEYFSETQRNKGNFPGRFSGRQFSNSRSEMNVSTLELGDSALYLCASRLRVAEQFFGPGTRLTVL.

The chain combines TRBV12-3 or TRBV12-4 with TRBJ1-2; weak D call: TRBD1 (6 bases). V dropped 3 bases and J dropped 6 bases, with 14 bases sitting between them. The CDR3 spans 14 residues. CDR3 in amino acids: CASSFGGAGNGYTF. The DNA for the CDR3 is TGTGCCAGCAGTTTTGGGGGGGCAGGCAATGGCTACACCTTC.

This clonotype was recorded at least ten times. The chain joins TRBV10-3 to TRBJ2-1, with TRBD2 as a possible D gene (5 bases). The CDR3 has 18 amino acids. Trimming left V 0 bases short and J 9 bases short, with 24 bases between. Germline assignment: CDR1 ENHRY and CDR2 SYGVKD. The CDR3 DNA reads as TGTGCCATCAGTGAGTCGAACGGGGATTGGGCGGCGGTAGGTGAGCAGTTCTTC. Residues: CAISESNGDWAAVGEQFF.

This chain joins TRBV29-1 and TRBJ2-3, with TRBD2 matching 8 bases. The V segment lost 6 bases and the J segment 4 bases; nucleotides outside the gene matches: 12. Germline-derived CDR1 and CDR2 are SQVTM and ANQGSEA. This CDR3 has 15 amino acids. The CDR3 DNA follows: TGCAGCGTAACGGTGTTGGCGGGAGGACCAGATACGCAGTATTTT. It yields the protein CSVTVLAGGPDTQYF.

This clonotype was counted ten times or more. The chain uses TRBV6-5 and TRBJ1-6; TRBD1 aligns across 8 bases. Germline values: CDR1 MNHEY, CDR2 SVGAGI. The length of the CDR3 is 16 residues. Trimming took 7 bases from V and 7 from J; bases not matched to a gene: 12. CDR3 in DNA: TGTGCCAGCACCTATGGCAGGGGGCCAGAGAATTCACCCCTCCACTTT. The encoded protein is CASTYGRGPENSPLHF.

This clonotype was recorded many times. The CDR3: CAWSVREPYEQYF. CDR3 sequence (DNA): TGTGCCTGGAGTGTACGGGAGCCCTACGAGCAGTACTTC. This sequence joins TRBV30 and TRBJ2-7; maybe TRBD2 (6 bases). Germline V gene lookup returns CDR1 GTSNPN and CDR2 SVGIG (reference sequence). The CDR3 consists of 13 residues. The ends were cut back, 0 bases at V and 2 bases at J, with 8 bases in the middle.

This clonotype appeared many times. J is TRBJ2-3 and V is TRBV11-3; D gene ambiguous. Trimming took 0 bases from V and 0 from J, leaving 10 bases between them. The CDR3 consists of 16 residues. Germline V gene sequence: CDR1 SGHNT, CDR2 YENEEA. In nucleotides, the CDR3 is TGTGCCAGCAGCTTAGATCATGGCTTCAGCACAGATACGCAGTATTTT. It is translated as CASSLDHGFSTDTQYF.

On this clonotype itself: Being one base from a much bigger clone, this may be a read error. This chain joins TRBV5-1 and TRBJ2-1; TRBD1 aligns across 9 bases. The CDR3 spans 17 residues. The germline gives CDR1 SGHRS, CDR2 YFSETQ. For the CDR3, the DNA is TGCACCAGCAGCCCCCGATCGGGACAGGGACCCTCGGATGAGCAGTTCTTC. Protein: CTSSPRSGQGPSDEQFF.

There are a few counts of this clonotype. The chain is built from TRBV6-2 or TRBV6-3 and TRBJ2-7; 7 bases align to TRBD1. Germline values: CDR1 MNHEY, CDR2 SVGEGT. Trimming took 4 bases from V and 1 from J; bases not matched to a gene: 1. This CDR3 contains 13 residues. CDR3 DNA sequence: TGTGCCAGCAGTTGGGACAGATCCTACGAGCAGTACTTC. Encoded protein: CASSWDRSYEQYF.

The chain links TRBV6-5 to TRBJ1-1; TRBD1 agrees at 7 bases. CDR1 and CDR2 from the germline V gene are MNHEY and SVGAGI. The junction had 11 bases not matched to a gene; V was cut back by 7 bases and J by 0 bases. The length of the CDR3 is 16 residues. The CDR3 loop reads CASKGQGGPMNTEAFF. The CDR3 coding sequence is TGTGCCAGCAAGGGGCAGGGGGGACCCATGAACACTGAAGCTTTCTTT.

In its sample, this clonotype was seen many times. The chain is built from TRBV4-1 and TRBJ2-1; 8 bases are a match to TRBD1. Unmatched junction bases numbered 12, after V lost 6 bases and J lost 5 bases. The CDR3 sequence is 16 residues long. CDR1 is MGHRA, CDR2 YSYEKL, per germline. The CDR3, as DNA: TGCGCCAGCAGTCACAAGCCCGGGACAGGAGACAATGAGCAGTTCTTC. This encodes CASSHKPGTGDNEQFF.

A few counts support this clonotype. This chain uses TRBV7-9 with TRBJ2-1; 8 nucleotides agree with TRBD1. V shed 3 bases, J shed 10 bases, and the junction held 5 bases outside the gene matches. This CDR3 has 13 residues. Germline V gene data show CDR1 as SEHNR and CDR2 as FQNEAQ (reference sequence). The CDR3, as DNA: TGTGCCAGCAGCTTTCCGACAGGGGACGAGCAGTTCTTC. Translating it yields CASSFPTGDEQFF.

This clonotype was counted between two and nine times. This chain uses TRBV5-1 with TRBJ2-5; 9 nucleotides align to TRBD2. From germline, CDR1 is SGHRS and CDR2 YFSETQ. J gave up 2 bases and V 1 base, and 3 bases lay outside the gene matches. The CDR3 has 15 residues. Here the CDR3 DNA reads TGCGCCAGCAGCTTGAGAGCGGGGGGTCAAGAGACCCAGTACTTC. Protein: CASSLRAGGQETQYF.

As DNA, the CDR3 is TGTGCCAGCAGTTTAAGGTGGGACAGGGGTAGGACTGAAGCTTTCTTT. Protein sequence: CASSLRWDRGRTEAFF. This chain joins TRBV27 and TRBJ1-1; 10 bases agree with TRBD1. The CDR3 length is 16 residues. The germline CDR1 and CDR2 sequences are MNHEY and SMNVEV (reference sequence). The J segment lost 5 bases and the V segment lost 2 bases, leaving 8 bases of the junction unmatched.

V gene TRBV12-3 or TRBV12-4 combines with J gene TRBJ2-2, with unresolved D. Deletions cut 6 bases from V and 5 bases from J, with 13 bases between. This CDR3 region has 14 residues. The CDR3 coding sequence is TGTGCCAGCAGCCCCAGCCGGCAAACCGGGGAGCTGTTTTTT. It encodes CASSPSRQTGELFF.

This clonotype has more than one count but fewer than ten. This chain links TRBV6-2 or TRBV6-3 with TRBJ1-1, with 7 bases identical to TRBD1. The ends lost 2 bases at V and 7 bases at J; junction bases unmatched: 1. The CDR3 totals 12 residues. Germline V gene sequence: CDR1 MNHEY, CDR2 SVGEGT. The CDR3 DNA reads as TGTGCCAGCAGTTACGGGGACAGTGAAGCTTTCTTT. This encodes CASSYGDSEAFF.

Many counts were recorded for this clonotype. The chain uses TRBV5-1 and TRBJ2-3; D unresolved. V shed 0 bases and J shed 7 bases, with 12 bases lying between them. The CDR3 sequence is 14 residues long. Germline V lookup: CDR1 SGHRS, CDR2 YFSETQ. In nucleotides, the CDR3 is TGCGCCAGCAGCTTGGATCTCCTGGTAAATACGCAGTATTTT. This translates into CASSLDLLVNTQYF.

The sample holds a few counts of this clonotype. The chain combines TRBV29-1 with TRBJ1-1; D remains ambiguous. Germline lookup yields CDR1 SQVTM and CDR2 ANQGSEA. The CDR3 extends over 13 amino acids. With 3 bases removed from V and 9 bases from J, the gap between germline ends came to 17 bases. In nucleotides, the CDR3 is TGCAGCGTTGATGGGGAGGTGCAGTTTAAAGCTTTCTTT. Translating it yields CSVDGEVQFKAFF.

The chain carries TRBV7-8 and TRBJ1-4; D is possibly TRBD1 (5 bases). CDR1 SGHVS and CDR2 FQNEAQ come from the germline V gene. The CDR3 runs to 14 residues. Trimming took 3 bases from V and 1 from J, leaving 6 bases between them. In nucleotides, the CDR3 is TGTGCCAGCAGCTTCGGGGGAACTAATGAAAAACTGTTTTTT. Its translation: CASSFGGTNEKLFF.

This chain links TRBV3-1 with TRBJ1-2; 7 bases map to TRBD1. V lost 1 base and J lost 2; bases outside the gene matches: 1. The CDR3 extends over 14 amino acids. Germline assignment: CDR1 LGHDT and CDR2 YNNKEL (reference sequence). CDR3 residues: CASSQVTGNYGYTF. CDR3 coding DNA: TGTGCCAGCAGCCAAGTGACAGGGAACTATGGCTACACCTTC.

In nucleotides, the CDR3 is TGTGCCAGCAGTTTATCCTGGAAGGCGGGCTCCTACGAGCAGTACTTC. Its translation is CASSLSWKAGSYEQYF. The chain recombines TRBV27 with TRBJ2-7; weak D call: TRBD2 (5 bases). The CDR3 spans 16 residues. CDR1 and CDR2 from the germline V gene are MNHEY and SMNVEV (reference sequence). V lost 0 bases to trimming and J lost 0 bases, with 12 bases between them.

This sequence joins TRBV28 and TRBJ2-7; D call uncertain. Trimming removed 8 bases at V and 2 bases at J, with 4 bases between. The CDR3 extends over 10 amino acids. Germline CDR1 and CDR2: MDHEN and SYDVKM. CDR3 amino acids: CASGPYEQYF. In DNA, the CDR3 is TGTGCCAGCGGCCCCTACGAGCAGTACTTC.